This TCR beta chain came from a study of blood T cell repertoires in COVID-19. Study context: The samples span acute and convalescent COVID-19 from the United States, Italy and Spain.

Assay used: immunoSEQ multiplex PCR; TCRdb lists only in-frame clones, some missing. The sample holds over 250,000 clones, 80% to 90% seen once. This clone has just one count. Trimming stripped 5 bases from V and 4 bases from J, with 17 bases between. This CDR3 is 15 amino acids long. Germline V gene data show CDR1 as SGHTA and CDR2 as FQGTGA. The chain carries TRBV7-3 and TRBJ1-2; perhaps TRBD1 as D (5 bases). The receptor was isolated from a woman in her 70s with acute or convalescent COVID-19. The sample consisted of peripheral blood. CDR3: CASSPQRQFGYGYTF. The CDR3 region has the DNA TGTGCCAGCAGCCCACAGAGACAGTTCGGCTATGGCTACACCTTC.